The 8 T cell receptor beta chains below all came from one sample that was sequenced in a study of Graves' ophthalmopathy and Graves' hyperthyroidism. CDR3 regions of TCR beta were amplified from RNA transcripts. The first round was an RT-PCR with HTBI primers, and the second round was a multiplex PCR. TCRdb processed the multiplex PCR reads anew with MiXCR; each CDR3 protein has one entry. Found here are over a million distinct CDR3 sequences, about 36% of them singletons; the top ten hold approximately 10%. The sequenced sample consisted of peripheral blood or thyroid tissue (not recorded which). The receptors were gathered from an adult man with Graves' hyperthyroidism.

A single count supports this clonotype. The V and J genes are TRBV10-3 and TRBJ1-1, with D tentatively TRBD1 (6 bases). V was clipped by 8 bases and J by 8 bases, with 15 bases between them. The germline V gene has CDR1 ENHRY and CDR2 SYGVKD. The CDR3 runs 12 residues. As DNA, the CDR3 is TGTGCCATCTCAGGGGTAGGGATGGAAGCTTTCTTT. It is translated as CAISGVGMEAFF.

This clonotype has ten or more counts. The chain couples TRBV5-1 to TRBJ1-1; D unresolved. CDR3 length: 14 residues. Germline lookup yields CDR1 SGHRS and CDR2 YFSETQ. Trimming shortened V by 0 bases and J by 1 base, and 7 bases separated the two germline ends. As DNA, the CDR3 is TGCGCCAGCAGCTTGGATGGGAGGAACACTGAAGCTTTCTTT. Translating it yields CASSLDGRNTEAFF.

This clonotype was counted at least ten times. CDR3 in DNA: TGTGCCAGCAGCCCCCAGGGTTCGCATGAAAAACTGTTTTTT. This codes for CASSPQGSHEKLFF. The genes are TRBV7-2 and TRBJ1-4, with D possibly being TRBD1 (5 bases). This CDR3 spans 14 amino acids. Germline CDR1 SGHTA, CDR2 FQGNSA. Trimming stripped 5 bases from V and 6 bases from J, with 13 bases between.

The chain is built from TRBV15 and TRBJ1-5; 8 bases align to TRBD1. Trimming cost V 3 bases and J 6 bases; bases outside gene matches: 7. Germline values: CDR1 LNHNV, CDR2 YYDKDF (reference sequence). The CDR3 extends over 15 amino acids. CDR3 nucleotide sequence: TGTGCCACCAGCAGGGACAGGGTATCAGGTCAGCCCCAGCATTTT. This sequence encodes CATSRDRVSGQPQHF.

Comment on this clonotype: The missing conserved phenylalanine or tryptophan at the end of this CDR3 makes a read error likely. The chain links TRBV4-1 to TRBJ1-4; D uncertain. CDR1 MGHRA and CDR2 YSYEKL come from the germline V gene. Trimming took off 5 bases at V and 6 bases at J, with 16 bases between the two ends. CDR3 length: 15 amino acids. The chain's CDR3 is CASSGTFDVYEKLFS. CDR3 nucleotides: TGCGCCAGCAGCGGCACTTTCGATGTATATGAAAAACTGTTTTCT.

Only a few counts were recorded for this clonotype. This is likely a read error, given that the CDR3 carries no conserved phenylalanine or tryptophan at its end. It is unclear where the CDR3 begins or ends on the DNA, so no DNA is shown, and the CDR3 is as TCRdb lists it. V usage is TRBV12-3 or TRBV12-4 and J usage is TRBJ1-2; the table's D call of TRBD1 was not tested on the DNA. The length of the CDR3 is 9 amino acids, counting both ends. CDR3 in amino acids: CASSAWTGA.

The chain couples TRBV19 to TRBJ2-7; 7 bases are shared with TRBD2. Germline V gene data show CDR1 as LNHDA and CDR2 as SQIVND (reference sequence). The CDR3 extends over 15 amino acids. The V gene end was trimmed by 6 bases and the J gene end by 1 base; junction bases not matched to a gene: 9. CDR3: CASSKLEGGSYEQYF. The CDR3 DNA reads TGTGCCAGTAGCAAACTAGAGGGAGGGTCCTACGAGCAGTACTTC. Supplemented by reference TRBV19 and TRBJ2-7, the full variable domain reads DGGITQSPKYLFRKEGQNVTLSCEQNLNHDAMYWYRQDPGQGLRLIYYSQIVNDFQKGDIAEGYSVSREKKESFPLTVTSAQKNPTAFYLCASSKLEGGSYEQYFGPGTRLTVT.

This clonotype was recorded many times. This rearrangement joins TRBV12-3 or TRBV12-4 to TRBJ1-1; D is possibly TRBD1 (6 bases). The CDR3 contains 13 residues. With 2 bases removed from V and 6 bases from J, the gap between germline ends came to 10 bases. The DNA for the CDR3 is TGTGCCAGCAGTTTAAAGAGACAGGCTGAAGCTTTCTTT. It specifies CASSLKRQAEAFF.